This TCR beta chain was observed in a study of shared clonotypes between healthy human individuals. This clone was found many times. The identical CDR3 is also encoded by other nucleotide sequences in the sample. Only in-frame clones appear in the TCRdb table, and some are missing; sequencing was by immunoSEQ multiplex PCR. There are about a million clones in the sample; around three quarters occur only once, and 0.89% lies in the top ten. Germline V CDR1 and CDR2: GTSNPN, SVGIG (reference sequence). Trimming stripped 1 base from V and 1 base from J, with 2 bases between. The CDR3 is 12 residues long.

This chain joins TRBV30 and TRBJ1-5; D is unresolved. The sequence was collected from a man aged 18-30 years in good health. Some clones in this sample may be carry-over from other donors' samples. Sequencing was carried out using memory CD4+ T cells from PBMCs. The subset here: CD45RA-negative fraction. This CDR3 reads CAWSGSNQPQHF. CDR3 coding DNA: TGTGCCTGGAGTGGGAGCAATCAGCCCCAGCATTTT.